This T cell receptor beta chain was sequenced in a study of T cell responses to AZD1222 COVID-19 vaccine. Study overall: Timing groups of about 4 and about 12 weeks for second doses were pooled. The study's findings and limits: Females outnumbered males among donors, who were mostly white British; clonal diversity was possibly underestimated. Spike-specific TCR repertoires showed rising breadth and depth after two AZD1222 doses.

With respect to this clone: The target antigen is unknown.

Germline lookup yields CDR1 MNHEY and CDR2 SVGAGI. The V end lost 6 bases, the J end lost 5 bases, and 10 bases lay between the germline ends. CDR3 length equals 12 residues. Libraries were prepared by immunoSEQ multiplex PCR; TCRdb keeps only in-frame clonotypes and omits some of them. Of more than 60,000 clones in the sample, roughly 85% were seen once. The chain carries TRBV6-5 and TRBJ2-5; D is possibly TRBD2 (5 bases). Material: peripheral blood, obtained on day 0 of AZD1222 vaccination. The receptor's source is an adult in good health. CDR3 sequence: CASRGSEETQYF. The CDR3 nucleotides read TGTGCCAGCAGGGGGAGCGAGGAGACCCAGTACTTC.